These T cell receptor beta chains were read from a single sample in a study of T-cell reconstitution after alpha-beta-depleted transplantation in children. TCRdb fed the PCR reads into MiXCR, producing one record per CDR3 protein. Altogether hundreds of thousands of distinct CDR3 sequences are present, about 31% being singletons, with the ten largest covering around 2.4%. This specimen consisted of PBMCs from the stem cell graft donor, obtained from the stem cell graft. The receptors here all came from a human donor who donated a stem cell graft to a child with aplastic anemia. Each CDR3 is given with its conserved first and last residue. Each record gives: V gene, J gene, D gene, clone size, CDR3 protein, CDR3 DNA. The D gene is left open where the match is weak. A clone size is listed for some rows: how often the clone was seen (once, few, many), or a class if it is expanded.

TRBV10-3,TRBJ1-2,NA,few,CAISDGAMDGYTF,TGTGCCATCAGTGATGGGGCTATGGATGGCTACACCTTC
TRBV5-6,TRBJ2-4,NA,once,CASSFWGFAKNIQYF,TGTGCCAGCAGCTTTTGGGGGTTTGCCAAAAACATTCAGTACTTC
TRBV25-1,TRBJ1-5,NA,few,CASSDGDAYNQPQHF,TGTGCCAGCAGTGATGGAGACGCCTATAATCAGCCCCAGCATTTT
TRBV19,TRBJ1-1,NA,NA,CASIRRENTEAFF,TGTGCCAGTATAAGGCGAGAGAACACTGAAGCTTTCTTT
TRBV6-1,TRBJ2-4,NA,NA,CASSARGATKNIQYF,TGTGCCAGCAGTGCCAGGGGGGCGACCAAAAACATTCAGTACTTC
TRBV10-3,TRBJ2-7,TRBD1,few,CAISGQGGNTYEQYF,TGTGCCATCAGTGGACAGGGGGGAAACACCTACGAGCAGTACTTC
TRBV12-3/TRBV12-4,TRBJ1-3,TRBD1,few,CGTGTGNTIYF,TGTGGGACAGGGACCGGAAACACCATATATTTT
TRBV24-1,TRBJ2-1,NA,NA,CATSEAEISHEQFF,TGTGCCACCAGTGAGGCTGAAATCTCGCATGAGCAGTTCTTC
TRBV25-1,TRBJ2-1,NA,few,CASSGTENNEQFF,TGTGCCAGCTCCGGGACGGAGAACAATGAGCAGTTCTTC
TRBV10-3,TRBJ1-1,NA,NA,CAISEGPGNTEAFF,TGTGCCATCAGCGAAGGGCCGGGGAACACTGAAGCTTTCTTT
TRBV4-3,TRBJ2-5,NA,few,CASSQDIGATMVGTQYF,TGCGCCAGCAGCCAAGATATCGGGGCCACCATGGTCGGGACCCAGTACTTC
TRBV19,TRBJ1-4,NA,NA,CASSITSRKLFF,TGTGCCAGTAGTATAACTTCGCGAAAACTGTTTTTT
TRBV2,TRBJ2-7,TRBD1,NA,CARSELTGGEQYF,TGTGCCCGATCAGAACTTACAGGGGGCGAGCAGTACTTC
TRBV18,TRBJ1-1,NA,NA,CASSPPWGRWDTEAFF,TGTGCCAGCTCACCACCGTGGGGCAGGTGGGACACTGAAGCTTTCTTT
TRBV12-3/TRBV12-4,TRBJ1-2,NA,NA,CASSSPGAFTTPLYGYTF,TGTGCCAGCAGTTCCCCGGGAGCCTTCACGACCCCTCTATATGGCTACACCTTC
TRBV11-2,TRBJ1-5,NA,few,CASSGPGSDQPQHF,TGTGCCAGCAGCGGGCCCGGATCCGATCAGCCCCAGCATTTT
TRBV7-2,TRBJ2-1,TRBD1,NA,CASSYRQGRNNEQFF,TGTGCCAGCAGCTACCGACAGGGAAGGAACAATGAGCAGTTCTTC
TRBV20-1,TRBJ1-6,NA,NA,CSARGQSSYNSPLHF,TGCAGTGCTAGAGGACAGAGCTCCTATAATTCACCCCTCCACTTT